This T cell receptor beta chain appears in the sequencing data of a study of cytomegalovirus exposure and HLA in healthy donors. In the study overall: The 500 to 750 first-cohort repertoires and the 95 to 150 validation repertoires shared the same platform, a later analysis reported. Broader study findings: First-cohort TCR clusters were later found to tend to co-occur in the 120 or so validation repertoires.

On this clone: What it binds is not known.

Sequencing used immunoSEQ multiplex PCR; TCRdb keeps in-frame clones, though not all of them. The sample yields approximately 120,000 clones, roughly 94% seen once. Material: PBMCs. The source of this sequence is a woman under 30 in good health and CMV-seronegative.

The CDR3 DNA sequence: TGTGCCAGCAGCCAGGGACAACAGTACGAGCAGTACTTC. It codes for CASSQGQQYEQYF. The chain links TRBV28 to TRBJ2-7, with a tentative D call TRBD1 (6 bases). The germline V gene has CDR1 MDHEN and CDR2 SYDVKM. This CDR3 region has 13 residues. Trimming took off 6 bases at V and 4 bases at J, with 13 bases between the two ends.